This passage covers 15 T cell receptor beta chains from one sample sequenced in a study of cytomegalovirus exposure and HLA in healthy donors. Primers: 60 Vbeta forward and 13 Jbeta reverse. The assay was immunoSEQ multiplex PCR, and TCRdb's table has in-frame clones only and misses some. The sample holds some 160,000 clones; approximately 80% are singletons and the top ten take 2.2%. The sample taken for sequencing was PBMCs. These receptors all stem from a man aged 50 to 60 in good health and CMV-seropositive.

The V and J genes are TRBV19 and TRBJ2-5; 7 positions agree with TRBD2. CDR1 LNHDA and CDR2 SQIVND come from the germline V gene (reference sequence). The CDR3 runs 15 residues. V trimming: 5 bases; J trimming: 2 bases; junction bases outside the gene matches: 8. CDR3 protein: CASSPRRTRQETQYF. The CDR3 nucleotides read TGTGCCAGTAGTCCCCGTAGGACTAGACAAGAGACCCAGTACTTC.

The sample holds a few counts of this clone. Other DNA sequences in the sample encode the same CDR3. V is TRBV20-1 and J is TRBJ1-2; D gene unclear. Looked up from germline, CDR1 is DFQATT and CDR2 is SNEGSKA (reference sequence). Trimming removed 3 bases at V and 4 bases at J, with 3 bases between. The CDR3 loop spans 10 amino acids. CDR3: CSARSYGYTF. CDR3 sequence (DNA): TGCAGTGCTAGGAGCTATGGCTACACCTTC.

V is TRBV9 and J is TRBJ2-7; D is perhaps TRBD2 (6 bases). V lost 2 bases, J lost 7 bases, and 16 bases lay in between. The CDR3 has 14 residues. The V gene's germline CDR1 is SGDLS and CDR2 YYNGEE. Here the CDR3 reads CASSVNQRVGEQYF. DNA for the CDR3: TGTGCCAGCAGCGTCAATCAGCGGGTTGGGGAGCAGTACTTC.

The genes are TRBV7-9 and TRBJ2-3; 8 bases are a match to TRBD1. The CDR3 spans 16 residues. Germline V CDR1 and CDR2: SEHNR, FQNEAQ (reference sequence). Losses at the gene ends were 6 bases for V and 0 bases for J; bases not matched to a gene: 8. The CDR3 loop reads CASRRQTGESTDTQYF. In nucleotides, the CDR3 is TGTGCCAGCAGGCGACAGACAGGGGAGAGCACAGATACGCAGTATTTT.

The sample holds one count of this clone. The gene calls are TRBV7-9 and TRBJ2-5; 12 nucleotides agree with TRBD2. The J call may be mistaken, given a closer DNA end match to TRBJ2-7. This CDR3 comprises 16 residues. Germline V CDR1 and CDR2: SEHNR, FQNEAQ (reference sequence). CDR3 region: CASSFSTSGGTHEQYF. The CDR3 DNA is TGTGCCAGCAGCTTCTCAACTAGCGGGGGGACCCACGAGCAGTACTTC.

The chain carries TRBV6-6 and TRBJ1-2; unclear D gene. This CDR3 comprises 13 residues. Between the trimmed V and J ends, which lost 3 bases and 4 bases, there was a span of 9 bases. CDR1 MNHNY and CDR2 SVGAGI come from the germline V gene (reference sequence). The CDR3 spells CASSYDGSYGYTF. The CDR3 DNA is TGTGCCAGCAGTTATGACGGGAGCTATGGCTACACCTTC.

This clone was observed a few times. The chain couples TRBV27 to TRBJ2-1; 13 bases are a match to TRBD2. The CDR3 totals 18 residues. The germline CDR1 and CDR2 sequences are MNHEY and SMNVEV (reference sequence). V shed 3 bases and J 2 bases; nucleotides not matched to a gene: 7. In DNA, the CDR3 is TGTGCCAGCAGTTTGGAACTAGCGGGGGGGCCGCCCTACAATGAGCAGTTCTTC. Its translation is CASSLELAGGPPYNEQFF.

As DNA, the CDR3 is TGTGCCAGCAGCTTGGCCGGGACTAGCTTGTACAATGAGCAGTTCTTC. This gives the protein CASSLAGTSLYNEQFF. The rearrangement links TRBV5-4 to TRBJ2-1; 9 nucleotides line up with TRBD2. Germline CDR1 is SGHNT and CDR2 is YYREEE (reference sequence). This CDR3 is built from 16 residues. V lost 0 bases, J lost 4 bases, and 5 bases stayed unmatched.

The chain joins TRBV4-3 to TRBJ2-2, with TRBD1 as a possible D gene (5 bases). In germline, CDR1 is LGHNA, CDR2 YSLEER. The CDR3 is 16 residues long. V gave up 4 bases and J gave up 2 bases, with 14 bases separating them. As DNA, the CDR3 is TGCGCCAGCAGCCCGCAGACAGACACTAACACCGGGGAGCTGTTTTTT. Its translation: CASSPQTDTNTGELFF.

The sample holds one count of this clone. This chain links TRBV9 with TRBJ1-3; 7 bases agree with TRBD1. This CDR3 is built from 17 residues. The germline gives CDR1 SGDLS, CDR2 YYNGEE. The junction had 6 bases not matched to a gene; V was cut back by 0 bases and J by 0 bases. The CDR3 loop reads CASSVVDRPHSGNTIYF. CDR3 in DNA: TGTGCCAGCAGCGTAGTGGACAGGCCTCACTCTGGAAACACCATATATTTT.

CDR3 region: CASSSEGSYEQYF. Written as DNA, the CDR3 is TGTGCCAGCAGCTCCGAGGGATCCTACGAGCAGTACTTC. The chain recombines TRBV7-9 with TRBJ2-7; tentative D call: TRBD2 (5 bases). Germline-derived CDR1 and CDR2 are SEHNR and FQNEAQ (reference sequence). Deletions cut 4 bases from V and 1 base from J, with 8 bases between. This CDR3 comprises 13 residues.

V and J are TRBV7-9 and TRBJ2-3, with 10 bases identical to TRBD2. The germline V gene has CDR1 SEHNR and CDR2 FQNEAQ (reference sequence). The junction had 12 bases not matched to a gene; V was cut back by 7 bases and J by 5 bases. This CDR3 has 16 residues. The CDR3, as DNA: TGTGCCAGCACGGACGTAGCGGGGGGAGGTAAAGATACGCAGTATTTT. Protein sequence: CASTDVAGGGKDTQYF.

This CDR3 reads CASSLTGTGVGYTF. The CDR3 DNA is TGTGCCAGCAGTTTGACCGGGACAGGGGTTGGCTACACCTTC. The V gene is TRBV27, the J gene TRBJ1-2; 10 bases align to TRBD1. CDR3 length equals 14 residues. Germline V gene sequence: CDR1 MNHEY, CDR2 SMNVEV (reference sequence). The V segment lost 3 bases and the J segment 7 bases; nucleotides outside the gene matches: 5.

The chain employs TRBV6-1 and TRBJ2-3; a possible D gene is TRBD2 (7 bases). Germline CDR1 and CDR2: MNHNS and SASEGT. The ends were cut back, 6 bases at V and 2 bases at J, with 15 bases in the middle. The CDR3 runs 15 residues. CDR3 bases: TGTGCCAGCAGGGGGGGGGCCGGGTACACAGATACGCAGTATTTT. Its protein product is CASRGGAGYTDTQYF.

The chain uses TRBV28 and TRBJ1-4; D is ambiguous. V was trimmed by 8 bases and J by 0 bases, leaving 10 bases between them. The germline CDR1 and CDR2 sequences are MDHEN and SYDVKM. CDR3 size: 14 residues. DNA for the CDR3: TGTGCCAGCGCAGTTGGCCCAACTAATGAAAAACTGTTTTTT. This sequence encodes CASAVGPTNEKLFF.